This T cell receptor beta chain was sequenced for a study of T cells in Graves' hyperthyroidism and ophthalmopathy. Criteria for exclusion of patients were uncontrolled infection, other autoimmune disease, pregnancy or lactation. Orbital computed tomography, thyroid ultrasound, serum thyroxine and TRAb, and clinical symptoms together informed the diagnoses. Germline V gene sequence: CDR1 SEHNR, CDR2 FQNEAQ (reference sequence). The V gene lost 5 bases and the J gene lost 1 base, with 11 bases spanning the gap. The CDR3 totals 14 residues. Study-level points and caveats: Ophthalmopathy prediction by the model preceded onset by a median about 6 months. Blood held most thyroid clonotypes expanded above 0.001 frequency.

This clonotype was found a few times. What it binds is not known. Regions amplified from RNA transcripts were the TCR beta CDR3 regions. A set of HTBI primers served as the primers for a first-round RT-PCR of the TCR CDR3. TCRdb re-derived calls from the multiplex PCR reads in MiXCR, one entry per CDR3 protein. The sample yields 650,000 to 800,000 distinct CDR3 sequences, about 45% seen once. The sequence was obtained from an adult man with Graves' disease, either hyperthyroidism or ophthalmopathy (not recorded which). Sequencing used peripheral blood or thyroid tissue (not recorded which). The rearrangement uses TRBV7-9 and TRBJ1-1, with D tentatively TRBD1 (5 bases). The CDR3 DNA reads TGTGCCAGCAGCCCTCAGGGCTCGAACACTGAAGCTTTCTTT. This encodes CASSPQGSNTEAFF. The full variable domain, rest sourced from reference TRBV7-9 and TRBJ1-1, is DTGVSQNPRHKITKRGQNVTFRCDPISEHNRLYWYRQTLGQGPEFLTYFQNEAQLEKSRLLSDRFSAERPKGSFSTLEIQRTEQGDSAMYLCASSPQGSNTEAFFGQGTRLTVV.